These 27 T cell receptor beta chains were sequenced from one sample in a study of T cells in Graves' hyperthyroidism and ophthalmopathy. Amplified TCR beta CDR3 regions came from RNA transcripts. Initially, a first-round RT-PCR of the TCR CDR3 employed the HTBI primer set. TCRdb reanalysed the multiplex PCR reads using MiXCR and keeps one entry per CDR3 protein. The data contain a few hundred thousand distinct CDR3 sequences, more than 12% of them singletons. Sequencing used blood. The receptors here all came from a woman aged 25-40 years with Graves' hyperthyroidism.

This rearrangement joins TRBV20-1 to TRBJ2-5; D is possibly TRBD2 (6 bases). The CDR3 has 13 amino acids. Germline V gene data show CDR1 as DFQATT and CDR2 as SNEGSKA (reference sequence). Trimming took off 6 bases at V and 4 bases at J, with 15 bases between the two ends. The CDR3 sequence is CSATPRAGETQYF. The CDR3 DNA sequence: TGCAGTGCAACTCCAAGAGCGGGAGAGACCCAGTACTTC.

This clonotype appeared a few times. The chain's CDR3 is CASSLRSQYEQYF. The CDR3 DNA reads TGCGCCAGCAGCTTAAGGTCACAGTACGAGCAGTACTTC. The chain has TRBV5-1 and TRBJ2-7, with D hard to call. V gave up 2 bases and J gave up 4 bases, with 10 bases separating them. Germline assignment: CDR1 SGHRS and CDR2 YFSETQ. The CDR3 length is 13 residues.

Ten or more counts support this clonotype. The rearrangement uses TRBV7-9 and TRBJ1-6, with a tentative D call TRBD1 (5 bases). V lost 6 bases and J lost 7, with 16 bases in between. The CDR3 is 15 residues long. CDR1 and CDR2 from the germline V gene are SEHNR and FQNEAQ (reference sequence). The CDR3 reads CASSPWGERNSPLHF. The CDR3 coding sequence is TGTGCCAGCAGTCCTTGGGGGGAAAGGAATTCACCCCTCCACTTT.

This chain joins TRBV10-3 and TRBJ2-7; 9 bases are shared with TRBD1. The CDR3 is 14 amino acids. Germline loops: CDR1 ENHRY, CDR2 SYGVKD. Trimming took 6 bases from V and 5 from J; bases not matched to a gene: 8. The DNA of the CDR3 is TGTGCCATCAGATCCGGGACAGGGCTGGACGAGCAGTACTTC. Residues: CAIRSGTGLDEQYF.

This clonotype was counted at least ten times. The genes are TRBV28 and TRBJ2-7; TRBD1 might be the D (6 bases). Per germline, CDR1 MDHEN and CDR2 SYDVKM. The CDR3 sequence is 13 residues long. V was cut by 8 bases and J by 3 bases, with 14 bases left in between. Written as DNA, the CDR3 is TGTGCCAGCTACGGACAGTTACACTACGAGCAGTACTTC. Amino acids: CASYGQLHYEQYF.

Many counts were recorded for this clonotype. The chain carries TRBV27 and TRBJ2-6; 12 bases fit TRBD1. The CDR3 covers 20 residues. In germline, CDR1 is MNHEY, CDR2 SMNVEV (reference sequence). V shed 5 bases and J 4 bases; nucleotides not matched to a gene: 15. Here the CDR3 DNA reads TGTGCCAGCAGTACCCGGGTCACCCCGGGACAGGGGGCCGGGGCCAACGTCCTGACTTTC. Protein product: CASSTRVTPGQGAGANVLTF.

This clonotype was picked up many times. The chain uses TRBV7-8 and TRBJ1-4, with 7 bases that match TRBD1. J lost 10 bases, V lost 3 bases, and 11 bases had no gene match. The CDR3 has 15 residues. Germline V gives CDR1 SGHVS, CDR2 FQNEAQ. CDR3 nucleotide sequence: TGTGCCAGCAGCTTTACAGGGGATGCAGTTGGAAAACTGTTTTTT. This translates into CASSFTGDAVGKLFF.

V and J are TRBV27 and TRBJ2-4; possibly TRBD1 for D (6 bases). From germline, CDR1 is MNHEY and CDR2 SMNVEV (reference sequence). The V end lost 3 bases, the J end lost 4 bases, and 16 bases lay between the germline ends. The CDR3 contains 16 residues. The CDR3 sequence: CASSFQGLAMKNIQYF. In nucleotides, the CDR3 is TGTGCCAGCAGTTTCCAGGGGCTCGCTATGAAAAACATTCAGTACTTC.

The sample holds a few counts of this clonotype. This chain uses TRBV7-9 with TRBJ2-3; 9 nucleotides line up with TRBD1. The germline V gene has CDR1 SEHNR and CDR2 FQNEAQ (reference sequence). The ends lost 1 base at V and 5 bases at J; junction bases unmatched: 4. This CDR3 is built from 15 residues. CDR3 nucleotides: TGTGCCAGCAGCTTAGGACAGGGGGGGAGAGATACGCAGTATTTT. It encodes CASSLGQGGRDTQYF.

This clonotype has ten or more counts. This chain joins TRBV27 and TRBJ2-1, with 7 bases aligning to TRBD1. The V gene's germline CDR1 is MNHEY and CDR2 SMNVEV (reference sequence). The V and J ends lost 5 bases and 7 bases, in that order; junction bases with no gene match: 8. CDR3 length: 14 amino acids. The CDR3 spells CASSIRDRLNEQFF. DNA of the CDR3: TGTGCCAGCAGTATAAGGGACAGACTGAATGAGCAGTTCTTC.

This clonotype was seen a handful of times. The V and J genes are TRBV20-1 and TRBJ2-5; 7 bases are shared with TRBD2. Losses at the gene ends were 4 bases for V and 0 bases for J; bases not matched to a gene: 5. In germline, CDR1 is DFQATT, CDR2 SNEGSKA (reference sequence). The CDR3 contains 14 residues. CDR3 bases: TGCAGTGCTACACGTAGCGGGTACCAAGAGACCCAGTACTTC. Protein product: CSATRSGYQETQYF.

This clonotype was found many times. This sequence joins TRBV20-1 and TRBJ2-3, with TRBD1 matching 8 bases. Germline V gene data show CDR1 as DFQATT and CDR2 as SNEGSKA (reference sequence). The CDR3 sequence is 16 residues long. V shed 6 bases, J shed 2 bases, and the junction held 13 bases outside the gene matches. The CDR3 here is CSAPLVRDRNTDTQYF. The CDR3 DNA reads as TGCAGTGCGCCCCTAGTGCGGGACAGGAACACAGATACGCAGTATTTT.

This clonotype was seen many times. The chain uses TRBV20-1 and TRBJ2-2; a possible D gene is TRBD2 (6 bases). The germline V and J ends were trimmed by 4 bases and 1 base, with 7 bases remaining between them. Germline CDR1 is DFQATT and CDR2 is SNEGSKA (reference sequence). The CDR3 runs to 13 residues. The CDR3 nucleotides read TGCAGTGCTAATAGCGGGAACACCGGGGAGCTGTTTTTT. Translating gives CSANSGNTGELFF.

This clonotype was counted ten times or more. The chain is built from TRBV27 and TRBJ1-1; D is unresolved. The CDR3 consists of 12 residues. V was pared by 4 bases and J by 4 bases, with 7 bases between. CDR1 and CDR2 from the germline V gene are MNHEY and SMNVEV (reference sequence). CDR3 amino acids: CASSSMGTEAFF. CDR3 coding DNA: TGTGCCAGCAGTTCAATGGGCACTGAAGCTTTCTTT.

This clonotype was detected many times. This chain joins TRBV18 and TRBJ2-4, with D possibly being TRBD1 (6 bases). The ends were cut back, 4 bases at V and 3 bases at J, with 13 bases in the middle. Germline V gives CDR1 KGHSH, CDR2 LQKENI. The CDR3 covers 15 residues. Here the CDR3 DNA reads TGTGCCAGCTCACGGCCCGGGGACAACAAAAACATTCAGTACTTC. As protein: CASSRPGDNKNIQYF.

This clonotype was detected ten times or more. The chain uses TRBV10-3 and TRBJ2-5, with 9 bases identical to TRBD2. Germline lookup yields CDR1 ENHRY and CDR2 SYGVKD. The ends lost 6 bases at V and 1 base at J; junction bases unmatched: 12. This CDR3 spans 17 amino acids. CDR3 sequence: CAISPSGVPPIQETQYF. Here the CDR3 DNA reads TGTGCCATCAGCCCTAGCGGGGTGCCGCCTATCCAAGAGACCCAGTACTTC.

This clonotype was counted many times. The chain has TRBV15 and TRBJ2-3; a weak D match, TRBD2 (6 bases). The CDR3 runs 17 residues. The V gene's germline CDR1 is LNHNV and CDR2 YYDKDF (reference sequence). V lost 1 base, J lost 0 bases, and 14 bases lay in between. The CDR3 nucleotides read TGTGCCACCAGCAGAGGGGCCAGCGGGTCGAGCACAGATACGCAGTATTTT. Translated: CATSRGASGSSTDTQYF.

This clonotype was counted a few times. The chain joins TRBV18 to TRBJ2-4; the D is unclear. Per the germline V gene, CDR1 is KGHSH and CDR2 is LQKENI. The CDR3 is 15 amino acids. The V end was cut by 0 bases, the J end by 0 bases, with 6 bases between. The CDR3 nucleotides read TGTGCCAGCTCACCACCGGGGATAGCCAAAAACATTCAGTACTTC. Its protein is CASSPPGIAKNIQYF.

The chain carries TRBV2 and TRBJ2-1, with D possibly TRBD1 on 5 matching bases. Germline V lookup: CDR1 SNHLY, CDR2 FYNNEI. V dropped 7 bases and J dropped 4 bases, with 11 bases sitting between them. The CDR3 spans 13 residues. The CDR3 loop reads CASKTENYNEQFF. The CDR3 DNA sequence: TGTGCCAGCAAGACAGAGAATTACAATGAGCAGTTCTTC.

In its sample, this clonotype was seen many times. This sequence joins TRBV6-1 and TRBJ1-6; possible D gene TRBD1, 6 bases. CDR1 and CDR2 from the germline V gene are MNHNS and SASEGT. V lost 3 bases to trimming and J lost 3 bases, with 9 bases between them. This CDR3 has 15 residues. The CDR3 sequence is CASSEVDSYNSPLHF. The CDR3 nucleotides are TGTGCCAGCAGTGAGGTGGACAGCTATAATTCACCCCTCCACTTT.

This clonotype appeared many times. V and J are TRBV6-5 and TRBJ2-5; perhaps TRBD2 as D (6 bases). The CDR3 is made up of 14 amino acids. Germline loops: CDR1 MNHEY, CDR2 SVGAGI. V lost 0 bases, J lost 5 bases, and 10 bases lay in between. The CDR3 coding sequence is TGTGCCAGCAGTTACTCAGTCAGCGGGGAGACCCAGTACTTC. It encodes CASSYSVSGETQYF.

The sample holds many counts of this clonotype. The CDR3 DNA reads TGTGCCAGCAGCCCGTCCGGTGGAGGGAGCTACGAGCAGTACTTC. Protein: CASSPSGGGSYEQYF. The V and J genes are TRBV28 and TRBJ2-7; D is possibly TRBD2 (6 bases). V was trimmed by 6 bases and J by 3 bases, leaving 18 bases between them. Germline loops: CDR1 MDHEN, CDR2 SYDVKM. This CDR3 has 15 residues.

This clonotype came up many times. The chain employs TRBV7-2 and TRBJ2-5; the D call may be TRBD1 or TRBD2 (6 bases each). The CDR3 runs to 15 residues. The germline CDR1 and CDR2 sequences are SGHTA and FQGNSA. V was trimmed by 1 base and J by 4 bases, leaving 13 bases between them. The CDR3 region is CASSLGGALGETQYF. As DNA, the CDR3 is TGTGCCAGCAGCTTAGGGGGGGCTCTAGGAGAGACCCAGTACTTC.

J is TRBJ1-6 and V is TRBV20-1; D remains unclear. The V end lost 7 bases, the J end lost 6 bases, and 19 bases lay between the germline ends. Germline values: CDR1 DFQATT, CDR2 SNEGSKA (reference sequence). The CDR3 length is 15 residues. The CDR3 sequence is CSGKVRAGVNSPLHF. The CDR3 bases are TGCAGTGGAAAAGTCCGGGCAGGCGTTAATTCACCCCTCCACTTT.

The gene calls are TRBV20-1 and TRBJ2-2; tentatively, D is TRBD2 (6 bases). Per germline, CDR1 DFQATT and CDR2 SNEGSKA (reference sequence). The CDR3 totals 17 residues. The germline V and J ends were trimmed by 2 bases and 1 base, with 17 bases remaining between them. The CDR3 sequence: CSARPLPGRGNTGELFF. For the CDR3, the DNA is TGCAGTGCTAGACCCCTCCCCGGGAGAGGGAACACCGGGGAGCTGTTTTTT.

This clonotype occurred once. V and J are TRBV10-3 and TRBJ2-2; 8 positions agree with TRBD2. V gave up 10 bases and J gave up 9 bases; unmatched junction bases: 7. Germline CDR1 ENHRY, CDR2 SYGVKD. The CDR3 contains 12 residues. The CDR3 sequence: CATGGGLRELFF. The CDR3 coding sequence is TGTGCCACCGGGGGGGGGTTAAGGGAGCTGTTTTTT.

As concerns this clonotype: This may come from a read error, since a much larger clone is one base off. This chain links TRBV12-3 or TRBV12-4 with TRBJ2-7; a weak D match, TRBD1 (6 bases). The CDR3 is 13 residues long. V was trimmed by 6 bases and J by 7 bases, leaving 16 bases between them. CDR3: CASRETGIHEQYF. CDR3 DNA: TGTGCCAGCAGGGAAACAGGGATCCATGAGCAGTACTTC.